This entry is about one T cell receptor beta chain. CTLA-4 blockade with ipilimumab, together with focal radiation, was given to patients with chemo-refractory metastatic non-small-cell lung cancer. V was cut by 0 bases and J by 7 bases, with 6 bases left in between. CDR1 is SGHAT and CDR2 is FQNNGV in the germline V gene. The CDR3 extends over 13 amino acids. Measured with immunoSEQ multiplex PCR; TCRdb has only the in-frame clones, and not every one. The sample includes tens of thousands of clones, around four fifths of them seen just once. This sample was taken from a study of radiotherapy plus CTLA-4 blockade in lung cancer.

The chain joins TRBV11-2 to TRBJ2-2; D gene uncertain. This receptor was obtained from a human donor with non-small cell lung cancer who had stable disease on radiotherapy plus ipilimumab. The input for sequencing was peripheral blood, taken from a patient treated with radiotherapy plus ipilimumab. The CDR3 DNA sequence: TGTGCCAGCAGCTTAGAAGAGGTCGGGGAGCTGTTTTTT. Protein: CASSLEEVGELFF.